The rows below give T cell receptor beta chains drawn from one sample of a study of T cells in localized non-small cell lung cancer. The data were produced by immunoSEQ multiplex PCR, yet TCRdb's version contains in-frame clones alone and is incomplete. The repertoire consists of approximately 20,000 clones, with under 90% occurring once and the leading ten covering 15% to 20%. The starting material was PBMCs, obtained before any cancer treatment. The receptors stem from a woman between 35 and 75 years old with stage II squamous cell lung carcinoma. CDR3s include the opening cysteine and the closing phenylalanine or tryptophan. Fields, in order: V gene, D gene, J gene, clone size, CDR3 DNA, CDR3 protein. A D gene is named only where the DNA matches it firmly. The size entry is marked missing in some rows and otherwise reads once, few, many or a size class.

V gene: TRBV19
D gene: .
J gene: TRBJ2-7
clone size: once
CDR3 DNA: TGTGCCAGTAGCAGCGACAAGCCCTACGAGCAGTACTTC
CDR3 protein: CASSSDKPYEQYF

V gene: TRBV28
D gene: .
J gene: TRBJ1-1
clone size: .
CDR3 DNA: TGTGCCAGCAGACCCTTACAGGGGAACACTGAAGCTTTCTTT
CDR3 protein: CASRPLQGNTEAFF

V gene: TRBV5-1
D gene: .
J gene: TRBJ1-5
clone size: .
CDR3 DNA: TGCGCCAGCAGCCCGGACAGCCCCAATCAGCCCCAGCATTTT
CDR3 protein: CASSPDSPNQPQHF

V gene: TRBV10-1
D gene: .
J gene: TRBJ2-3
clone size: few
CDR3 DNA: TGCGCCAGCAGTGCTCAGAGGGGGGGCACAGATACGCAGTATTTT
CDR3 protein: CASSAQRGGTDTQYF

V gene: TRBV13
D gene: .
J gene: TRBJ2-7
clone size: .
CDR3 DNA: TGTGCCAGCAGCTTGTTCCTAGAGAACGAGCAGTACTTC
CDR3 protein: CASSLFLENEQYF

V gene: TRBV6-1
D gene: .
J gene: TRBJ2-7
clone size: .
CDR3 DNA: TGTGCCAGCAGTGAAGCGCTCATTTACGAGCAGTACTTC
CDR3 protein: CASSEALIYEQYF

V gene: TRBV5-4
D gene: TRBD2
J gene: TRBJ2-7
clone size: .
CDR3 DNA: TGTGCCAGCAGCCAAGATCTAGCGGGCTCCTACGAGCAGTACTTC
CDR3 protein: CASSQDLAGSYEQYF

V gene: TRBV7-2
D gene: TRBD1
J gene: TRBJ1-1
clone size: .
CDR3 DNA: TGTGCCAGCAGCTTAGGAATCGGGACAGGAGCCACTGAAGCTTTCTTT
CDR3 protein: CASSLGIGTGATEAFF

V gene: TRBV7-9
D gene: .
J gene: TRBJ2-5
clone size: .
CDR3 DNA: TGTGCCAGCAGCGACGGTCCCTTCCAAGAGACCCAGTACTTC
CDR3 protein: CASSDGPFQETQYF

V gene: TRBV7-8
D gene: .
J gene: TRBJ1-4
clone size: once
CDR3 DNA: TGTGCCAGCAGCTTCCGGGGGCCCGGGGAAAAACTGTTTTTT
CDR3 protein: CASSFRGPGEKLFF

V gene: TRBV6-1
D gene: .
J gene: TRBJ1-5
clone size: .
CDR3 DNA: TGTGCCAGCAGTGAAGCGGGGGGCGTTCAGCCCCAGCATTTT
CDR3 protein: CASSEAGGVQPQHF

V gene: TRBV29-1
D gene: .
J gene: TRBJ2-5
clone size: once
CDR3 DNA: TGCAGCGTCGACAGCCCCCAAGAGACCCAGTACTTC
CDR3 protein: CSVDSPQETQYF

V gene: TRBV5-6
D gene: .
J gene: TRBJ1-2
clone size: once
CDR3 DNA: TGTGCCAGCAGCTTGGGAGGGGAATTTTCTGGCTACACCTTC
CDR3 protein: CASSLGGEFSGYTF

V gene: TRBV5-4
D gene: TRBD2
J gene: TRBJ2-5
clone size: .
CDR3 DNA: TGTGCCAGCAGCTTGGACGTAGCGGGCCAAGAGACCCAGTACTTC
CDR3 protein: CASSLDVAGQETQYF

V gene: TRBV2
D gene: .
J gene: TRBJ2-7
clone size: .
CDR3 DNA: TGTGCCAGCAGTCTTGACAAGGACGAGCAGTACTTC
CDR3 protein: CASSLDKDEQYF

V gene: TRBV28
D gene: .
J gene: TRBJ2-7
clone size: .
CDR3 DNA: TGTGCCAGCTTGCGAGGGGACGGCGACGAGCAGTACTTC
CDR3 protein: CASLRGDGDEQYF

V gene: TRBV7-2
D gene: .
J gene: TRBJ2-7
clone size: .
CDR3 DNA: TGTGCCAGCAGCTTCTACAGAGGGACCTACGAGCAGTACTTC
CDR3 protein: CASSFYRGTYEQYF

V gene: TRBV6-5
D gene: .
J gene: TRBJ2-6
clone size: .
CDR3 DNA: TGTGCCAGCTCGGCCTCGGGTGGGGCCAACGTCCTGACTTTC
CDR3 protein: CASSASGGANVLTF

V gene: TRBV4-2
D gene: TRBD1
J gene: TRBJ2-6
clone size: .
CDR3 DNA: TGTGCCAGCAGCCAAGCGGGACAGGGACCCTCTGGGGCCAACGTCCTGACTTTC
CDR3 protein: CASSQAGQGPSGANVLTF

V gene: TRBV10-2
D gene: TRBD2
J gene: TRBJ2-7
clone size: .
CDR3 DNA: TGCGCCAGCAGTGAGACCGAGAATAGCGGGAGGGCCTCCTACGAGCAGTACTTC
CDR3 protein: CASSETENSGRASYEQYF

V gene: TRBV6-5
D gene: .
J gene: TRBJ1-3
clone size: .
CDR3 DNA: TGTGCCAGCACCATCTCTGGAAACACCATATATTTT
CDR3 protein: CASTISGNTIYF

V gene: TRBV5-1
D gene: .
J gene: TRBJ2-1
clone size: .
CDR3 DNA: TGCGCCAGCAGCTGGGCAGGGGGGAACAATGAGCAGTTCTTC
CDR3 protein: CASSWAGGNNEQFF

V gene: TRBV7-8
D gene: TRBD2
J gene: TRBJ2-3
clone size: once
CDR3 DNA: TGTGCCAGCAGCTTAGCACGGCGGGGCGGGAGGCTGACTAGCACAGATACGCAGTATTTT
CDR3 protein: CASSLARRGGRLTSTDTQYF

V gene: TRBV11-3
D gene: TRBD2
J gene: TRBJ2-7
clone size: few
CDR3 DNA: TGTGCCAGCCGGCACGGGGGGTACGAGCAGTACTTC
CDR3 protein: CASRHGGYEQYF

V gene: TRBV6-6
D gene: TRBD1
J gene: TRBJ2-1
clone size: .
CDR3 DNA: TGTGCCAGCAGTTACTCTACAGGGGGTCAGTTCTTC
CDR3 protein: CASSYSTGGQFF

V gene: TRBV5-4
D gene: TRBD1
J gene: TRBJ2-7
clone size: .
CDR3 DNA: TGTGCCACCTCCGGGACAGGCGCCTACGAGCAGTACTTC
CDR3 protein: CATSGTGAYEQYF

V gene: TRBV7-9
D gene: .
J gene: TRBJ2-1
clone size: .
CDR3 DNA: TGTGCCAGCAGCTTATCAGCGGGTGGGGGCAATGAGCAGTTCTTC
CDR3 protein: CASSLSAGGGNEQFF

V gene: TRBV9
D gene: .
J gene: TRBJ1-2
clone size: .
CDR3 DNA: TGTGCCAGCAGCGTAGAGGCAGGCCTGAACTATGGCTACACCTTC
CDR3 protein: CASSVEAGLNYGYTF

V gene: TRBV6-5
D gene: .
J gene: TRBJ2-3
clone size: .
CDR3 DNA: TGTGCCAGCAGTAACTCAGGGGTACCCACAGATACGCAGTATTTT
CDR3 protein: CASSNSGVPTDTQYF

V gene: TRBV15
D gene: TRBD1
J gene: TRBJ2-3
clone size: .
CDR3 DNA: TGTGCCACTAGGGCCAGGGACAGAAAAGATACGCAGTATTTT
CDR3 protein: CATRARDRKDTQYF

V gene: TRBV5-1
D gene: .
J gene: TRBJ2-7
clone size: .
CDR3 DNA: TGCGCCAGCAGCGCCGGGGGTTCTATTTACGAGCAGTACTTC
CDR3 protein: CASSAGGSIYEQYF

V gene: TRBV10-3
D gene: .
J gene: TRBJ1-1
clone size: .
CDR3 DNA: TGTGCCATCAGTGCCAAGGAAACGGGGACTGAAGCTTTCTTT
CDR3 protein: CAISAKETGTEAFF

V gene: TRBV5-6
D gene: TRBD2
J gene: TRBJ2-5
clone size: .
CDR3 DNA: TGTGCCAGCAGCTTACCCTTAGCGGGGGGGGAGACCCAGTACTTC
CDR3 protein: CASSLPLAGGETQYF

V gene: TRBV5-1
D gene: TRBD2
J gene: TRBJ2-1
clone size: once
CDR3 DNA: TGCGCCAGCAGCCCTGTCGTCGGGAGGGCTTTCTACAATGAGCAGTTCTTC
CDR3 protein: CASSPVVGRAFYNEQFF

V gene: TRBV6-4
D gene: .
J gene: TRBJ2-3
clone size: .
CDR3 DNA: TGTGCCAGCAGTGCCCCGGGAGACACAGATACGCAGTATTTT
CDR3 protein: CASSAPGDTDTQYF

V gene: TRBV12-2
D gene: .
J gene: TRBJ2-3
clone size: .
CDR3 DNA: TGTGCAAGTCGCTTAGCGCAGGAGGGACGCACAGATACGCAGTATTTT
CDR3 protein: CASRLAQEGRTDTQYF